The clone carrying this T cell receptor (beta chain) was observed a handful of times. The data were taken from a study of OX40 agonist ivuxolimab in advanced cancers. On the study more broadly: Patients were dosed with the agonistic anti-OX40 (CD134) antibody ivuxolimab. Each dose-escalation patient presented with hepatocellular carcinoma, melanoma, renal cell or head and neck cancer. Eligibility admitted prior anti-PD-1, anti-PD-L1 or anti-CTLA-4 therapy; approximately 40% had some.

V was trimmed by 7 bases and J by 0 bases, leaving 22 bases between them. The CDR3 has 17 amino acids. Germline V gives CDR1 SGHTA, CDR2 FQGTGA. Profiled with immunoSEQ multiplex PCR; TCRdb holds only in-frame clones, not every one. The sample has about 46,000 clones, roughly 90% seen once. Blood draws occurred at baseline, cycle 4 day 1, and cycle 7 day 1. The V call is TRBV7-3, the J call TRBJ2-7; D may be TRBD1 (6 bases). Sequenced here: CD4+ or CD8+ T cells sorted from blood, sampled in a trial of the OX40 agonist ivuxolimab. The origin of this receptor is an adult with an advanced solid tumor such as melanoma, head and neck, liver or kidney cancer. The CDR3: CASTDPPGHANSYEQYF. The CDR3 nucleotides are TGTGCCAGCACCGATCCCCCGGGACATGCTAACTCCTACGAGCAGTACTTC.